A single TCR beta chain is shown here with its context. Its cognate antigen is unknown. The authors ran a second PCR of 7 to 11 cycles using a sample-barcoded 5' primer and a J-beta primer mix. From the 5' RACE reads, TCRdb called clonotypes with MiXCR, one entry per CDR3 protein. The sample has fewer than 2 million distinct CDR3 sequences, 39% seen once; the top ten hold 20% to 25%. This entry is derived from a study of blood T cells in healthy people across ages. Study-level points and caveats: PBMCs were not sorted, which prevented a conclusive comparison of naive versus antigen-experienced cells. TCR beta diversity was tightly associated with the proportion of naive T cells. There were more naive CD4+ cells and higher diversity in long-lived donors than in aged donors.

Staff drew around 10 milliliters of peripheral blood from each donor. The CDR3 contains 19 residues. Germline V gene lookup returns CDR1 SGHTS and CDR2 YDEGEE. V was clipped by 5 bases and J by 0 bases, with 24 bases between them. Sequencing used blood. This rearrangement joins TRBV5-8 to TRBJ1-5, with D possibly matching TRBD1 (6 bases). The origin of this receptor is a human donor in good health. In nucleotides, the CDR3 is TGTGCCAGCAGTTATTCCAATTACCGGGACATTTATAGCAATCAGCCCCAGCATTTT. Protein sequence: CASSYSNYRDIYSNQPQHF.